Listed here is a single TCR beta chain. These data originate in a study of blood T cells in healthy people across ages. Alongside a J-beta primer mix, a sample-barcoded 5' primer served in a second PCR lasting roughly 7 to 12 cycles. One entry per CDR3 protein results from TCRdb running MiXCR on the 5' RACE reads. The sample has about 570,000 distinct CDR3 sequences; approximately 27% are singletons. Isolated PBMCs totaled at least 6.5 million in each sample. Sequences were obtained from blood. The clonotype was recovered from an older woman in good health.

As DNA, the CDR3 is TGCGCCAGCAGCCAAGGGTTACAGGGAGGTAATGAGCAGTTCTTC. Amino acids: CASSQGLQGGNEQFF. The V and J genes are TRBV4-3 and TRBJ2-1; possibly TRBD1 or TRBD2 for D (6 bases each). V was cut by 1 base and J by 7 bases, with 14 bases left in between. The CDR3 totals 15 residues. Per the germline V gene, CDR1 is LGHNA and CDR2 is YSLEER.